This T cell receptor (beta chain) was profiled in a study of shared clonotypes between healthy human individuals (dated by TCRdb to the early 2020s). With respect to the entire study: The cohort included a few men and two women between 18 and 49 years of age. For each donor, three plates each were used for CD4 naive and CD4 memory, two plates were used for CD8 naive, and one plate was used for CD8 memory. The study deeply sequenced blood TCR repertoires of five healthy adults to estimate repertoire size and the extent of clonotype sharing between individuals. To increase sequencing depth and limit assay-specific biases, TCR repertoire library preparation and sequencing were carried out by different laboratories using diverse techniques. Per donor, leukapheresis produced somewhere between about 0.94 and 9 billion PBMCs. Study-wide findings and limitations: When a handful of donors were compared, the shared fraction of clonotypes was 5% to 6.5% for naive CD4, more than 3% for naive CD8, about 2.5% for memory CD4, and 0.35% to 0.5% for memory CD8. Pairwise subsampling indicated that sequencing depth was expected to affect the degree of clonotype sharing among donors. Larger estimated clonotype richness was generally found for naive subsets than for memory subsets. Incomplete sequencing was indicated by rarefaction of sorted-subset datasets, despite the large sequencing depth. The small number of donors limited the genetic and exposure-history diversity represented. Clonotypes shared by all four sorted-subset donors showed higher generation probabilities than non-shared clonotypes. Sampling was restricted to blood, and TCR repertoires in tissues likely differ from the TCR repertoires found in blood.

TCR CDR3 regions were amplified from genomic DNA by multiplex PCR using the deep immunoSEQ assay. Extracted genomic DNA from each cell subset was distributed evenly across all wells of several immunoSEQ 96-well plates, and each plate was treated as a replicate. For sorted subsets, around 200 ng genomic DNA, equal to tens of thousands of T cell genomes, was loaded into each replicate PCR. Purified libraries were measured with a Qubit 3.0 fluorometer, size-checked on a Bioanalyzer 2100, and measured again with the KAPA Library Quantification kit. Every immunoSEQ 96-well plate was sequenced on a separate single-read 150-cycle Illumina NextSeq 550 flow cell. The published analysis was carried out like this. Because the immunoSEQ output included only junctional sequences and no quality scores, the filtering could not be the same as the filtering used for full-length reads. To assign V/J genes and CDR3, sequences were annotated using PyIR, a Python wrapper for IgBLAST v1.9, with IMGT germline references. Any read was removed if the V/J assignment was weak (E-value above 1e-6), the CDR3 was missing, or the read contained stop codons, out-of-frame junctions, or ambiguous translated residues. V3J clonotypes were defined as sequences sharing an identical inferred V gene, J gene, and CDR3 amino acid sequence. The percentage overlap between two repertoires was calculated by dividing the number of shared unique clonotypes by the size of the smaller repertoire. Richness of each repertoire was evaluated using RTK rarefaction, the Chao1 estimator, and Recon v2.1 estimates of unobserved clonotypes. Generation probabilities were computed with OLGA for all TCRbeta clonotypes obtained by the gDNA method from a few donors. TCRdb took over this immuneACCESS table, retaining in-frame rearrangements with V and J assigned. Such tables are incomplete; in checked studies, under half of the missing clones stem from an unresolved V gene, and the remainder is unexplained. V and J calls plus clone size are reproduced from that table; the DNA served to infer D and trimming. For this sample there are about 1.1 million clones; approximately 78% appear just once. The ten largest clonotypes hold 0.52% of the sample.

Taken from the germline V gene, the CDR1 and CDR2 loops are SGDLS and YYNGEE. The CDR3 measures 22 amino acids from cysteine to phenylalanine. CDR3 DNA only is kept here, 66 bases in frame from base 1. At the junction V is shortened by 4 bases and J by 2 bases, with 35 bases in between. This clone was observed once. What antigen it recognizes has not been identified. No per-base quality is available; no much larger clone lies one base away. Donors were healthy HIV-negative adults with no recently reported acute infections or vaccinations. All donors were Caucasian adults living in Nashville, Tennessee, USA. Magnetic negative selection was used to enrich CD4+ T cells, after which naive cells were positively selected on CD45RA and the negative fraction became the memory subset. After blood collection by leukapheresis, PBMCs were isolated using Ficoll-Histopaque density gradient centrifugation and then cryopreserved in the vapor phase of liquid nitrogen. Purity and quantity of every magnetically sorted T cell population were checked by analytical flow cytometry. Each sorted fraction had its genomic DNA isolated and then quantified by UV absorbance on a Nanodrop 2000c.

The origin of this receptor is a man between 18 and 29 years old in good health. Some clones in this sample may be carry-over from other donors' samples. Recombination linked TRBV9 to TRBJ2-3, and possibly TRBD1, on 8 matching bases. Sequenced: memory CD4+ T cells from PBMCs. The cell subset or site label on this specimen signifies: CD45RA-negative fraction. CDR3 sequence: CASSRTMRETGVMGLHTDTQYF. The DNA reads as follows: TGTGCCAGCAGCCGAACCATGCGGGAGACAGGGGTTATGGGACTCCACACAGATACGCAGTATTTT.